This T cell receptor beta chain is from a study of shared clonotypes between healthy human individuals. Study at large: For every donor, three CD4 naive, three CD4 memory, two CD8 naive and one CD8 memory plates were used.

Selected positively for CCR7 and CD45RO-negative, naive CD8 cells excluded terminally differentiated effector memory CD45RA+ cells. Healthy HIV-negative adults with no recent acute infections or vaccinations were recruited as donors. The CDR3 is 15 residues long. Per the germline V gene, CDR1 is SEHNR and CDR2 is FQNEAQ (reference sequence). V dropped 3 bases and J dropped 3; count of bases not matched to a gene: 5. Assay: immunoSEQ multiplex PCR; the TCRdb copy retains only in-frame clones and omits some. The table records about 680,000 clones, approximately 90% of them present only once. This clonotype was obtained from a man aged 25-40 years in good health. The chain employs TRBV7-9 and TRBJ2-3, with 8 bases aligning to TRBD1. The sequenced material came from naive CD8+ T cells sorted from blood. DNA of the CDR3: TGTGCCAGCAGCTTTTCCAGGACAGGGACAGATACGCAGTATTTT. Amino acids: CASSFSRTGTDTQYF.